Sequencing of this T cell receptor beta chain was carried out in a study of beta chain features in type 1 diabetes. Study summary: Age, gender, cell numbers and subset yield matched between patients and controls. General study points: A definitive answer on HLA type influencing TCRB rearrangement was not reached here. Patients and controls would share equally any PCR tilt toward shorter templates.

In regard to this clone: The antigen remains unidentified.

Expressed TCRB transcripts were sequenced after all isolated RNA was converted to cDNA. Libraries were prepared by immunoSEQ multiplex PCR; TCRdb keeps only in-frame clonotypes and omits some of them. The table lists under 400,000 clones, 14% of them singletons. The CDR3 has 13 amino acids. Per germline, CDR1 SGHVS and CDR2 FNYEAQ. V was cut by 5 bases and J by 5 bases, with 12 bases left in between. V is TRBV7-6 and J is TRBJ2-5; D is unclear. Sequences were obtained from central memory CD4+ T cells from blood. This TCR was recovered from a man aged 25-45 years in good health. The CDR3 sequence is CASSRQRWETQYF. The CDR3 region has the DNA TGTGCCAGCAGCCGCCAACGTTGGGAGACCCAGTACTTC.